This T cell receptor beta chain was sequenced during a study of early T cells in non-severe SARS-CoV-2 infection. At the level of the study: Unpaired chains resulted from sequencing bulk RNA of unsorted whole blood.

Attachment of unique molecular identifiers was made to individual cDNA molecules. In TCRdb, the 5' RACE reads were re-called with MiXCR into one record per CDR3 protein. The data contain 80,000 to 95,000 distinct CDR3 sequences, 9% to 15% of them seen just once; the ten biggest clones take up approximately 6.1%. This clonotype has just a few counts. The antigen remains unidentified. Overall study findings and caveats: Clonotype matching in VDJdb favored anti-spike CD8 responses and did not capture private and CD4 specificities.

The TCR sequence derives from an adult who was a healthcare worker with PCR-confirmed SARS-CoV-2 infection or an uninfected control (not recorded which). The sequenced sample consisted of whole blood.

In DNA, the CDR3 is TGCGCCAGCAGTGAGTACGGGGTCGGCAACGAGCAGTACTTC. Amino acids: CASSEYGVGNEQYF. The rearrangement uses TRBV10-1 and TRBJ2-7, with D tentatively TRBD2 (5 bases). Trimming took off 1 base at V and 5 bases at J, with 12 bases between the two ends. Germline CDR1 is WNHNN and CDR2 is SYGVQD (reference sequence). The CDR3 has 14 amino acids.